What follows is one T cell receptor beta chain and its context. The data were taken from a study of control samples from healthy donors and cancer patients. Germline loops: CDR1 ENHRY, CDR2 SYGVKD. There are 13 residues in the CDR3. The V gene lost 4 bases and the J gene lost 1 base, with 8 bases spanning the gap. Sequencing was performed with immunoSEQ multiplex PCR; in TCRdb, only in-frame clones are kept and a portion is missing. The sample yields around 96,000 clones, 85% to 95% seen once. The receptor was derived from a man between 18 and 29 years old in good health. Sequenced input: blood. The chain uses TRBV10-3 and TRBJ2-7, with a possible D match to TRBD2 (5 bases). The DNA of the CDR3 is TGTGCCATCAGTGCCGGGGATTCCTACGAGCAGTACTTC. This encodes CAISAGDSYEQYF.